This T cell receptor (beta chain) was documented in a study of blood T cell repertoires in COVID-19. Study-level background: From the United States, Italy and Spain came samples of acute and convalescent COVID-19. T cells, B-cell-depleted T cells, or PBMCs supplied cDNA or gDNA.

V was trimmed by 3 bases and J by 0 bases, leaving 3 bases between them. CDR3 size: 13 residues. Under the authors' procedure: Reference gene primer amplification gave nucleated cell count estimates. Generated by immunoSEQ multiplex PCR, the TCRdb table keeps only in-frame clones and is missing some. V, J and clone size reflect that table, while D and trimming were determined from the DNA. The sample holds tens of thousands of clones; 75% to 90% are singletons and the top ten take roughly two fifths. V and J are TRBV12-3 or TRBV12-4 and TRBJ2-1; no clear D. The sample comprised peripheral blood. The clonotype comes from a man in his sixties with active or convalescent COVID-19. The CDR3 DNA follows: TGTGCCAGCAGTTTCATCTCCTACAATGAGCAGTTCTTC. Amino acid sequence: CASSFISYNEQFF.